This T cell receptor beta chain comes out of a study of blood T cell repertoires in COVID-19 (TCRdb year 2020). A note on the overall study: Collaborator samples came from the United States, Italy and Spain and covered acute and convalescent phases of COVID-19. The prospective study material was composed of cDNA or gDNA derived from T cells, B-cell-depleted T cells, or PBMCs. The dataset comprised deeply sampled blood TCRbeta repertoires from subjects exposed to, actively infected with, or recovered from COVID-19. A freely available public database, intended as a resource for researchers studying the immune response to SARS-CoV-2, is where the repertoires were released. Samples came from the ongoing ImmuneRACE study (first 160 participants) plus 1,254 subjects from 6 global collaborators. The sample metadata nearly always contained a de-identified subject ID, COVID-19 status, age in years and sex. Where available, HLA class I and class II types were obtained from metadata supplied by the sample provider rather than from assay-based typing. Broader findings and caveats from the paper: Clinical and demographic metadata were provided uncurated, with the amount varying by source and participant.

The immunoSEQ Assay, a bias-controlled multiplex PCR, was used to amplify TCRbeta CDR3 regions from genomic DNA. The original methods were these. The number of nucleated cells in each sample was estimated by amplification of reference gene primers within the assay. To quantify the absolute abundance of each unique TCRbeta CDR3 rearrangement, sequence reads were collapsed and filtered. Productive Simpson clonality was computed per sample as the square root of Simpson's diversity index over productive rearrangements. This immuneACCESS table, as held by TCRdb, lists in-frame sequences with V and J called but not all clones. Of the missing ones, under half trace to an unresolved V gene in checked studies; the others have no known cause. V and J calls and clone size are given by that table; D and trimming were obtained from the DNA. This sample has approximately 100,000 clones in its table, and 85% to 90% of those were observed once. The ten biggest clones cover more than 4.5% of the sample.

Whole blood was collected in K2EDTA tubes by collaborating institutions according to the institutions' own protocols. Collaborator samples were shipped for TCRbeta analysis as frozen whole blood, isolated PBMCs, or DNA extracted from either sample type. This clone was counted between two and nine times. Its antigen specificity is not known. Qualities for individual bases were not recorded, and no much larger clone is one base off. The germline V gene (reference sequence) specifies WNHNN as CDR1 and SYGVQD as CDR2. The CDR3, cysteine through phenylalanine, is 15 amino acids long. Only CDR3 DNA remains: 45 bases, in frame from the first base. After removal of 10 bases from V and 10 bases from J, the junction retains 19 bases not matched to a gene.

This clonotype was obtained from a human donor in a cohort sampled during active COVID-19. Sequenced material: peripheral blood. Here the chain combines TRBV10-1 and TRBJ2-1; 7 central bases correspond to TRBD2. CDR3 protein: CATTISGAFVHEQFF. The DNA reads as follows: TGCGCCACCACTATCAGCGGGGCCTTTGTCCACGAGCAGTTCTTC.